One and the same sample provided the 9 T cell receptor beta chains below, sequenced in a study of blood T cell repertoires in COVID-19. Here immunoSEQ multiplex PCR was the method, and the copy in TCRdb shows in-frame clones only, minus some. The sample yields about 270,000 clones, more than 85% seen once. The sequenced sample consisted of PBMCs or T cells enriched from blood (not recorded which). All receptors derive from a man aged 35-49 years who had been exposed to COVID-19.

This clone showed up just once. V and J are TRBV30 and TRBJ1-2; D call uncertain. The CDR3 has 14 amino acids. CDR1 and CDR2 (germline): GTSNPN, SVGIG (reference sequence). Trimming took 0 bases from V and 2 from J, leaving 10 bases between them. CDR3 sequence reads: CAWSVGGINYGYTF. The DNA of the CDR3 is TGTGCCTGGAGTGTAGGAGGGATCAACTATGGCTACACCTTC.

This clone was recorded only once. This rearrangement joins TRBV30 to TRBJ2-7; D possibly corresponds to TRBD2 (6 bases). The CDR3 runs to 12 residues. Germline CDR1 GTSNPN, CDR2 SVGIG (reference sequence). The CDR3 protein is CAFNGGPYEQYF. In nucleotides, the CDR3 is TGTGCTTTCAACGGGGGTCCCTACGAGCAGTACTTC.

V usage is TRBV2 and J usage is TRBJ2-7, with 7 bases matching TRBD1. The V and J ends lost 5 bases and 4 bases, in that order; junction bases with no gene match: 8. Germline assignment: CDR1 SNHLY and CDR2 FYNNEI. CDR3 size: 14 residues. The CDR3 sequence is CASSLDRADYEQYF. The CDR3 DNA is TGTGCCAGCAGTTTAGACAGGGCGGATTACGAGCAGTACTTC. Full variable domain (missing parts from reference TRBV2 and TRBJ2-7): EPEVTQTPSHQVTQMGQEVILRCVPISNHLYFYWYRQILGQKVEFLVSFYNNEISEKSEIFDDQFSVERPDGSNFTLKIRSTKLEDSAMYFCASSLDRADYEQYFGPGTRLTVT.

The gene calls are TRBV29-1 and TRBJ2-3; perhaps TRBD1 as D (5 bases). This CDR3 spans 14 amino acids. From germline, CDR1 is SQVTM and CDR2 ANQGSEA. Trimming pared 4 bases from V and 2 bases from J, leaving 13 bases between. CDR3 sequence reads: CSVGARVNTDTQYF. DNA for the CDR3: TGCAGCGTTGGGGCCAGGGTTAACACAGATACGCAGTATTTT.

The CDR3 loop reads CASSWGHRNQPQHF. The CDR3 DNA follows: TGTGCCAGCAGCTGGGGACACCGTAATCAGCCCCAGCATTTT. The chain has TRBV5-6 and TRBJ1-5; tentatively, D is TRBD1 (6 bases). This CDR3 is 14 amino acids long. Per the germline V gene, CDR1 is SGHDT and CDR2 is YYEEEE. Between the trimmed V and J ends, which lost 3 bases and 4 bases, there was a span of 11 bases.

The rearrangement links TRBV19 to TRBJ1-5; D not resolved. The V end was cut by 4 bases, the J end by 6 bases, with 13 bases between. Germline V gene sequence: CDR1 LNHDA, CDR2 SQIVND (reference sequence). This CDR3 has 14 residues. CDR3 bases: TGTGCCAGTAGTACTTCGGGATTCAGTCAGCCCCAGCATTTT. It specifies CASSTSGFSQPQHF.

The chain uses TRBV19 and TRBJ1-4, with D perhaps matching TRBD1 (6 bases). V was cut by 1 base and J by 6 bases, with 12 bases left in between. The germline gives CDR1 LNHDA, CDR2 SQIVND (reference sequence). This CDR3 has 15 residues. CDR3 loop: CASSIVSAGDEKLFF. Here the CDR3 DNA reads TGTGCCAGTAGTATAGTGTCGGCAGGGGATGAAAAACTGTTTTTT.

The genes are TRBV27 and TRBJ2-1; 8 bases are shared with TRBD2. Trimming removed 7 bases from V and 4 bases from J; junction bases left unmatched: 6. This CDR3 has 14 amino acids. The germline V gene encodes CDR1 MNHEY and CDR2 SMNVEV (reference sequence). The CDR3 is CASTQGTRYNEQFF. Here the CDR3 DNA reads TGTGCCAGCACCCAGGGGACTAGGTACAATGAGCAGTTCTTC.

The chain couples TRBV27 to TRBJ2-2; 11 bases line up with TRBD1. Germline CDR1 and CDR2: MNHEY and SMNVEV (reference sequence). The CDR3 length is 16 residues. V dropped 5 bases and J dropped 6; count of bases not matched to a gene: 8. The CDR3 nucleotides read TGTGCCAGCAGTCGGGCGGACAGGGGGCTTGCCGGGGAGCTGTTTTTT. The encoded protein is CASSRADRGLAGELFF.